The T cell receptor (beta chain) under discussion was sequenced for a study of T cells expressing NK-cell markers. About the research overall: Seven sequenced donors out of eight were HCMV-seropositive, one seronegative.

TCRdb processed the 5' RACE reads again and assigns one entry to each CDR3 protein, with no DNA. This table lists about 160,000 distinct CDR3 sequences. Material for sequencing was blood T cells: a sorted CD56 or NKG2C T cell subset, CD4+ or CD8+ T cells, or bulk PBMC T cells (not recorded which). The TCR originated in a woman between 18 and 70 years old in good health.

The chain's CDR3 is CASGRGGVQETQYF. The rearrangement links TRBV9 to TRBJ2-5; TCRdb lists TRBD1, though no DNA is available to test this call. CDR1 SGDLS and CDR2 YYNGEE come from the germline V gene. The CDR3 extends over 14 amino acids.